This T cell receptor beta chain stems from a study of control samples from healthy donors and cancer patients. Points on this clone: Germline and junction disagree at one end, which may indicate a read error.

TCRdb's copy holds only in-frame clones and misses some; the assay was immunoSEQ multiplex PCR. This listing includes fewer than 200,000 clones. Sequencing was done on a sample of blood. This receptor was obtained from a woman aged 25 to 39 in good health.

The CDR3 reads CASSLVTESNTEPFF. The CDR3 bases are TGTGCCAGCAGCTTAGTGACAGAGAGTAACACTGAACCTTTCTTT. The chain carries TRBV7-6 and TRBJ1-1, with a weak D call TRBD1 (5 bases). Germline CDR1 SGHVS, CDR2 FNYEAQ. The CDR3 totals 15 residues.